The 13 T cell receptor beta chains presented below share a single source sample, sequenced in a study of tissue T cells after allogeneic stem cell transplantation. The assay was immunoSEQ multiplex PCR, and TCRdb's table has in-frame clones only and misses some. The sample holds 7,000 or so clones, 45% to 55% seen once. Time point specified: mouse harvest day 7 after allogeneic transplant. Mouse grafts combined 10^7 T-cell-depleted bone marrow cells with 10^6 splenic CD5+ T cells. Sequencing was performed on gut tissue. The receptors were sampled from a female BALB/c mouse given C57BL/6 T cells with graft-versus-host disease after an allogeneic hematopoietic cell transplant.

The table lists this clone with a few counts. Mouse germline and gene names are used. Coverage ceases 1 residue before the CDR3 finishes, and the germline J gene fills in the end. The chain has TRBV1 and TRBJ2-5; no clear D gene. The germline V gene has CDR1 NSQYPW and CDR2 LRSPGD (reference sequence). The V end lost 1 base, the J end lost 6 bases, and 8 bases lay between the germline ends. The CDR3 runs to 13 residues. The CDR3 here is CTCSAASSDTQYF. The CDR3 bases that were read are TGCACCTGCAGTGCAGCCAGCTCCGACACCCAGTAC.

This clone was detected only a few times. Each gene name is a mouse one. The missing CDR3 end, 1 residue past where the read stops, is filled in from the germline J gene. The rearrangement uses TRBV26 and TRBJ2-7; the match to TRBD1 covers 10 bases. The germline gives CDR1 KGHPV, CDR2 FQNQEV (reference sequence). The V segment lost 6 bases and the J segment 7 bases; nucleotides outside the gene matches: 6. This CDR3 is 13 amino acids long. The CDR3 here is CASRGQGVGEQYF. The sequenced CDR3 bases are TGTGCCAGCAGAGGACAGGGGGTTGGGGAACAGTAC.

On this clone itself: Mouse germline and gene names are used. The sequenced fragment ends 1 residue before the CDR3 boundary, so the rest is inferred from the germline J gene. The V call is TRBV3, the J call TRBJ2-3; 12 nucleotides agree with TRBD2. V gave up 5 bases and J gave up 0 bases; unmatched junction bases: 6. The V gene's germline CDR1 is SNHLY and CDR2 FYNGKV (reference sequence). The CDR3 spans 17 residues. CDR3 DNA (partial): TGTGCCAGCAGCCCGGGACTGGGGGGTTCTAGTGCAGAAACGCTGTAT. It translates to CASSPGLGGSSAETLY. The complete CDR3 reads CASSPGLGGSSAETLYF.

There are a few counts of this clone. The gene names given are mouse names. The read terminates 1 residue ahead of where the CDR3 ends, so the germline J gene completes it. The chain is built from TRBV26 and TRBJ2-7; D perhaps matches TRBD1 (5 bases). There are 13 residues in the CDR3. V was pared by 4 bases and J by 4 bases, with 11 bases between. The germline CDR1 and CDR2 sequences are KGHPV and FQNQEV (reference sequence). This chain's CDR3 is CASSPGQKYEQYF. Partial CDR3 DNA: TGTGCCAGCAGTCCCGGACAAAAATATGAACAGTAC.

Of note for this clone: The genes are named according to mouse. The read finishes 1 residue shy of the CDR3 end, and the germline J gene is used to complete it. The V gene is TRBV26, the J gene TRBJ1-1; perhaps TRBD1 as D (6 bases). CDR1 and CDR2 (germline): KGHPV, FQNQEV (reference sequence). This CDR3 contains 15 residues. V was shortened by 2 bases and J by 2 bases, with 12 bases between the two germline ends. The part of the CDR3 DNA that was read is TGTGCCAGCAGTCTGGCGGGGGCCCCCAACACAGAAGTCTTC. It is translated as CASSLAGAPNTEVF. The whole CDR3 sequence reads CASSLAGAPNTEVFF.

A remark on this clone: Gene names follow the mouse nomenclature. The read halts 1 residue ahead of the CDR3 end, with the missing end drawn from the germline J gene. The V call is TRBV13-2, the J call TRBJ1-3; TRBD1 matches at 11 bases. V was pared by 5 bases and J by 2 bases, with 0 bases of the junction left unmatched. The CDR3 runs to 14 residues. Germline-derived CDR1 and CDR2 are NNHNN and SYGAGS (reference sequence). This CDR3 reads CASGGQGAGNTLYF. The CDR3 bases that were read are TGTGCCAGCGGGGGACAGGGGGCTGGAAATACGCTCTAT.

About this clone itself: All gene names here are mouse names. The CDR3 is cut off 1 residue early in the read; its end comes from the germline J gene. The rearrangement uses TRBV20 and TRBJ2-4; D unclear. Germline V gene data show CDR1 as GFQATS and CDR2 as STVNSAI. The CDR3 totals 11 residues. Trimming cost V 3 bases and J 4 bases, with 5 bases left between them. Incomplete CDR3 DNA: TGTGGTGCTAGATTCAAAAACACCTTGTAC. Translating gives CGARFKNTLY. The whole CDR3 reads CGARFKNTLYF.

Worth noting for this clone: Gene names refer to mouse genes. The CDR3 end lies 1 residue beyond the end of the read and is filled in from the germline J gene. This chain connects TRBV16 to TRBJ2-7; 10 nucleotides line up with TRBD2. CDR3 length: 13 amino acids. CDR1 is SGHSA and CDR2 is FRNQAP in the germline V gene. J gave up 4 bases and V 3 bases, and 0 bases lay outside the gene matches. CDR3 loop: CASSLDWGYEQYF. Incomplete CDR3 DNA: TGTGCAAGCAGCTTGGACTGGGGGTATGAACAGTAC.

As to this clone: These gene names are mouse names. The CDR3 end falls 1 residue outside the read, so it is completed with the germline J gene. The rearrangement uses TRBV23 and TRBJ2-7; TRBD2 reflects the table's D call only, with no check against the DNA. The CDR3 spans 15 residues. Germline CDR1 KGHTA, CDR2 FQNQQP. The CDR3: CSSSRTGGGSYEQYF. The sequenced CDR3 bases are TGCTCCAGCAGTAGGACTGGGGGGGGTTCCTATGAACAGTAC.

This clone has more than one count but fewer than ten. Mouse gene names and germline throughout. The read terminates 1 residue before the CDR3 end, so the remaining end is supplied by the germline J gene. The V call is TRBV5, the J call TRBJ2-1; D possibly matches TRBD1 or TRBD2 (6 bases each). V lost 1 base to trimming and J lost 4 bases, with 8 bases between them. Germline loops: CDR1 LGHNA, CDR2 YNLKQL (reference sequence). This CDR3 contains 14 residues. The part of the CDR3 DNA that was read is TGTGCCAGCAGCCAAGGGGGGCAGTATGCTGAGCAGTTC. The encoded protein is CASSQGGQYAEQF. The CDR3, in full, reads CASSQGGQYAEQFF.

As regards this clone: Genes and germline come from the mouse. The read stops 1 residue short of the end of the CDR3; the missing end is completed from the germline J gene. The chain carries TRBV26 and TRBJ1-3; D is perhaps TRBD1 (5 bases). Between the trimmed V and J ends, which lost 0 bases and 2 bases, there was a span of 5 bases. CDR3 length: 14 residues. Germline CDR1 and CDR2: KGHPV and FQNQEV (reference sequence). The part of the CDR3 DNA that was read is TGTGCCAGCAGTCTGTCAGGGGCTGGAAATACGCTCTAT. Translating gives CASSLSGAGNTLY. The whole CDR3 is CASSLSGAGNTLYF.

Note on this clone: The germline and genes are mouse ones. From the germline J gene comes the end of the CDR3, since the read stops 1 residue before it. The chain carries TRBV1 and TRBJ1-2; a weak D match, TRBD1 (5 bases). V lost 0 bases and J lost 8, with 7 bases in between. The CDR3 length is 12 residues. Germline values: CDR1 NSQYPW, CDR2 LRSPGD (reference sequence). CDR3 bases read: TGCACCTGCAGTGCAGATGAGGGGGACTACACC. This gives the protein CTCSADEGDYT. The entire CDR3 protein reads CTCSADEGDYTF.

To note about this clone: The gene symbols are mouse symbols. The read finishes 1 residue shy of the CDR3 end, and the germline J gene is used to complete it. The chain recombines TRBV2 with TRBJ1-1, with D possibly being TRBD1 (6 bases). V shed 2 bases and J shed 0 bases, with 10 bases lying between them. The germline V gene has CDR1 LGHNA and CDR2 YSYQKL. The CDR3 has 15 residues. CDR3 in amino acids: CASSQSGTTNTEVFF. CDR3 DNA (partial): TGTGCCAGCAGCCAATCCGGGACAACAAACACAGAAGTCTTC.